Listed here is a single T cell receptor beta chain. What it binds is unknown. Time point here: newly diagnosed GD, antithyroid drugs for less than 3 months. Researchers made the TCR library from RNA that was extracted from PBMCs. There are 15 residues in the CDR3. Germline loops: CDR1 LGHDT, CDR2 YNNKEL (reference sequence). Trimming took off 4 bases at V and 4 bases at J, with 17 bases between the two ends. The data were taken from a study of regulatory T cells in long-lasting Graves disease. Study summary: Patients newly diagnosed with Graves' had been on antithyroid drugs for under 3 months. Study-wide results and limits: Persistent patients had more shared public clonotypes (under 3,000) than new patients (about 970). TRBV28, TRBJ1-2 and TRBJ2-5 emerged as the favored segments in persistent disease.

iRepertoire HTBI primers and Arm-PCR of CDR3 regions built TCR beta libraries. In the authors' workflow: Sequenced samples collectively carried around 60 TRBV and 14 to 15 TRBJ segments. TCRdb fed the multiplex PCR reads into MiXCR, producing one record per CDR3 protein. What appears here as the V and J calls and clone size reflects TCRdb's work, not the paper's. The table has 500,000 or so distinct CDR3 sequences, approximately 15% seen once. These sequences were also reported in another study, on T cells in Graves' hyperthyroidism and ophthalmopathy.

The gene calls are TRBV3-1 and TRBJ2-7, with D unclear. The sequenced sample was peripheral blood mononuclear cells (PBMCs), obtained at new diagnosis, from a patient treated with antithyroid drugs. This sequence originates from a woman between 45 and 60 years old with Graves disease. As DNA, the CDR3 is TGTGCCAGCAGCCGGGGAACAAGGTGGTTGTACGAGCAGTACTTC. Its translation is CASSRGTRWLYEQYF.